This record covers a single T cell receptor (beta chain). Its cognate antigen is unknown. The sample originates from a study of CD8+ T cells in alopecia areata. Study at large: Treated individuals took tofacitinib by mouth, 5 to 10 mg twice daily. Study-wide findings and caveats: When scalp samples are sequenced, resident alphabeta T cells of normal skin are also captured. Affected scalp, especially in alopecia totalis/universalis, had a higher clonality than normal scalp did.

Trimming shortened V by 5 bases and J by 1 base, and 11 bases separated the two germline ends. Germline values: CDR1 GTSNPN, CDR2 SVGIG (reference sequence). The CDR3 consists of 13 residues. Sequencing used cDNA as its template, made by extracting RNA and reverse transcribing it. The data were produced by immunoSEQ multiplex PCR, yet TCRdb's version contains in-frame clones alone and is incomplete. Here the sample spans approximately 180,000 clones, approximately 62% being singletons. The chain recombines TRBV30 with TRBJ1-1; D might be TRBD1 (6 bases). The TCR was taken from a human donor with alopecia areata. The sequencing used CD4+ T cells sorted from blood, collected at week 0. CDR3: CAWARQENTEAFF. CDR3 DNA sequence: TGTGCCTGGGCCCGACAGGAGAACACTGAAGCTTTCTTT.